This T cell receptor beta chain originates from a study of blood T cell repertoires in COVID-19. On the study more broadly: From the United States, Italy and Spain came samples of acute and convalescent COVID-19. T cells, B-cell-depleted T cells, or PBMCs provided the cDNA or gDNA that served as material.

Under the authors' procedure: The assay estimated nucleated cells by amplifying reference gene primers. Sequencing used immunoSEQ multiplex PCR; TCRdb keeps in-frame clones, though not all of them. The D gene and trimming were derived from the DNA, and the V and J assignments and clone size from that table. The table records tens of thousands of clones, about 88% of them present only once. There are 15 residues in the CDR3. Between the trimmed V and J ends, which lost 2 bases and 4 bases, there was a span of 12 bases. Germline CDR1 reads KGHSH; CDR2 reads LQKENI. Specimen: peripheral blood. This TCR was sampled from an elderly woman with active COVID-19. V gene TRBV18 combines with J gene TRBJ2-1, with D possibly TRBD2 on 5 matching bases. The chain's CDR3 is CASSPETGSYNEQFF. CDR3 bases: TGTGCCAGCTCACCAGAAACGGGATCTTACAATGAGCAGTTCTTC. The full variable domain, rest sourced from reference TRBV18 and TRBJ2-1, is NAGVMQNPRHLVRRRGQEARLRCSPMKGHSHVYWYRQLPEEGLKFMVYLQKENIIDESGMPKERFSAEFPKEGPSILRIQQVVRGDSAAYFCASSPETGSYNEQFFGPGTRLTVL.